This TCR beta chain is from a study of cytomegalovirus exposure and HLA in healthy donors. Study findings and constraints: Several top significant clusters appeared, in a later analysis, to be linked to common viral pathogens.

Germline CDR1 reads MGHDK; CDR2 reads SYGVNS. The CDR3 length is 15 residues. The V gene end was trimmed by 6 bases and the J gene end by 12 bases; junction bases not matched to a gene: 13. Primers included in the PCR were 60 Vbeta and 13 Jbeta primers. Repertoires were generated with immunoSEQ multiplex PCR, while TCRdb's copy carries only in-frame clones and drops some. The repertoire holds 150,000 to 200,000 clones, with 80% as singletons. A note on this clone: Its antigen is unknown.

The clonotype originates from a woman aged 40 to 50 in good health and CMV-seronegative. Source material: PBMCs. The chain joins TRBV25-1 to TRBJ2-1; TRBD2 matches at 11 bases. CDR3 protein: CASSKGRGLAGGQFF. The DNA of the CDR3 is TGTGCCAGCAGCAAAGGGAGGGGGCTAGCGGGGGGGCAGTTCTTC.